This passage covers 8 T cell receptor beta chains from one sample sequenced in a study of OX40 agonist ivuxolimab in advanced cancers. TCRdb's copy holds only in-frame clones and misses some; the assay was immunoSEQ multiplex PCR. This table has around 100,000 clones, 90% appearing once. Sequenced here: CD4+ or CD8+ T cells sorted from blood, sampled in a trial of the OX40 agonist ivuxolimab. All receptors come from an adult with an advanced solid tumor such as melanoma, head and neck, liver or kidney cancer.

The chain joins TRBV9 to TRBJ2-7, with TRBD2 as a possible D gene (5 bases). Trimming took off 0 bases at V and 7 bases at J, with 14 bases between the two ends. Germline V gives CDR1 SGDLS, CDR2 YYNGEE. The CDR3 is 14 residues long. CDR3 sequence reads: CASSVGEGRGEQYF. The CDR3 DNA sequence: TGTGCCAGCAGCGTAGGAGAGGGAAGAGGGGAGCAGTACTTC.

The chain couples TRBV6-6 to TRBJ2-7; D remains unclear. V dropped 8 bases and J dropped 7 bases, with 9 bases sitting between them. This CDR3 comprises 10 residues. Looked up from germline, CDR1 is MNHNY and CDR2 is SVGAGI (reference sequence). The CDR3 region is CASGVGEQYF. Here the CDR3 DNA reads TGTGCCAGCGGAGTGGGGGAGCAGTACTTC.

The rearrangement joins TRBV7-9 to TRBJ2-1, with 8 positions matching TRBD2. Germline-derived CDR1 and CDR2 are SEHNR and FQNEAQ (reference sequence). This CDR3 spans 14 amino acids. The junction had 12 bases not matched to a gene; V was cut back by 8 bases and J by 9 bases. The CDR3 here is CASQGGGRIREQFF. The CDR3 DNA reads as TGTGCCAGCCAGGGCGGCGGGAGGATTCGTGAGCAGTTCTTC.

J is TRBJ2-7 and V is TRBV2, with TRBD2 matching 14 bases. V was pared by 2 bases and J by 9 bases, with 6 bases of the junction left unmatched. CDR3 length: 15 residues. Germline assignment: CDR1 SNHLY and CDR2 FYNNEI. The CDR3 sequence: CASSERTSGRLGQYF. In DNA, the CDR3 is TGTGCCAGCAGTGAAAGGACTAGCGGGAGGTTGGGGCAGTACTTC.

The J gene is TRBJ1-2, the V gene TRBV25-1; D ambiguous. V was trimmed by 4 bases and J by 7 bases, leaving 10 bases between them. Germline CDR1 MGHDK, CDR2 SYGVNS. This CDR3 comprises 12 residues. This CDR3 reads CASSAGSAGYTF. In nucleotides, the CDR3 is TGTGCCAGCAGTGCTGGGAGTGCTGGCTACACCTTC.

This clone was counted between two and nine times. The gene calls are TRBV28 and TRBJ2-2, with D uncertain. Germline V gene sequence: CDR1 MDHEN, CDR2 SYDVKM. V gave up 8 bases and J gave up 6 bases, with 16 bases separating them. The CDR3 spans 14 residues. The CDR3 protein is CASSPPRKSGELFF. The DNA for the CDR3 is TGTGCCAGCTCGCCTCCGCGGAAATCCGGGGAGCTGTTTTTT.

This rearrangement joins TRBV11-2 to TRBJ2-1; D unclear. Germline-derived CDR1 and CDR2 are SGHAT and FQNNGV. Trimming left V 2 bases short and J 0 bases short, with 11 bases between. CDR3 length: 16 residues. In nucleotides, the CDR3 is TGTGCCAGCAGCTTACAGAGGCCGAGCTCCTACAATGAGCAGTTCTTC. Its protein is CASSLQRPSSYNEQFF.

This clone came up once. The CDR3 region is CASSLGSTGELFF. The CDR3 DNA reads TGTGCCAGCAGCTTGGGTAGCACCGGGGAGCTGTTTTTT. The V and J genes are TRBV5-8 and TRBJ2-2, with D uncertain. Trimming stripped 0 bases from V and 4 bases from J, with 4 bases between. Per the germline V gene, CDR1 is SGHTS and CDR2 is YDEGEE. CDR3 length: 13 amino acids.